The 24 T cell receptor beta chains in this list originate from one sample, sequenced in a study of blood T cell repertoires in COVID-19. Produced via immunoSEQ multiplex PCR; TCRdb's table is partial and in-frame only. The repertoire holds over 85,000 clones, almost 80% seen once, with around 9.8% in the top ten. The sequencing input was peripheral blood. The origin of the receptors is a man aged 55 to 70 with active or convalescent COVID-19.

This clone was detected once. The chain employs TRBV5-1 and TRBJ1-1, with 7 bases identical to TRBD1. This CDR3 is built from 14 residues. Germline V lookup: CDR1 SGHRS, CDR2 YFSETQ. J lost 7 bases, V lost 4 bases, and 10 bases had no gene match. The CDR3 DNA is TGCGCCAGCAGCCCAAACAGGGGTTCTGTTGAAGCTTTCTTT. Protein product: CASSPNRGSVEAFF. Full variable domain (rest looked up from reference TRBV5-1 and TRBJ1-1): KAGVTQTPRYLIKTRGQQVTLSCSPISGHRSVSWYQQTPGQGLQFLFEYFSETQRNKGNFPGRFSGRQFSNSRSEMNVSTLELGDSALYLCASSPNRGSVEAFFGQGTRLTVV.

The chain uses TRBV19 and TRBJ2-1; D remains ambiguous. V lost 1 base and J lost 8, with 15 bases in between. CDR1 is LNHDA, CDR2 SQIVND, per germline (reference sequence). The CDR3 spans 15 residues. The CDR3 region has the DNA TGTGCCAGTAGTATAGTTGCGGCGAGGATCCATGAGCAGTTCTTC. This sequence encodes CASSIVAARIHEQFF. Drawing the rest from reference TRBV19 and TRBJ2-1, the complete variable domain is DGGITQSPKYLFRKEGQNVTLSCEQNLNHDAMYWYRQDPGQGLRLIYYSQIVNDFQKGDIAEGYSVSREKKESFPLTVTSAQKNPTAFYLCASSIVAARIHEQFFGPGTRLTVL.

This clone was seen a few times. V gene TRBV6-6 combines with J gene TRBJ2-7; 8 nucleotides agree with TRBD1. This CDR3 spans 16 amino acids. The trim removed 0 bases at V and 7 bases at J, leaving 11 bases unmatched. Per the germline V gene, CDR1 is MNHNY and CDR2 is SVGAGI (reference sequence). The CDR3 DNA sequence: TGTGCCAGCAGTTACTCGAACAGGGGGGTTCCGGGGGAGCAGTACTTC. Translated, it gives CASSYSNRGVPGEQYF.

V and J are TRBV5-1 and TRBJ2-5; TRBD1 is a possible D gene (7 bases). Germline CDR1 SGHRS, CDR2 YFSETQ. V shed 2 bases and J shed 5 bases, with 16 bases lying between them. The CDR3 loop spans 15 amino acids. The CDR3 nucleotides read TGCGCCAGCAGCTTCGGTCAGGGGGGAAAGGAGACCCAGTACTTC. This sequence encodes CASSFGQGGKETQYF.

This clone was counted once. V is TRBV5-6 and J is TRBJ2-7, with 14 positions matching TRBD2. The CDR3 loop spans 16 amino acids. Per the germline V gene, CDR1 is SGHDT and CDR2 is YYEEEE. The V gene end was trimmed by 4 bases and the J gene end by 4 bases; junction bases not matched to a gene: 7. CDR3 amino acids: CASSIPGLAGAYEQYF. CDR3 coding DNA: TGTGCCAGCAGCATACCGGGACTAGCGGGAGCGTACGAGCAGTACTTC.

The chain joins TRBV7-2 to TRBJ2-1; 8 nucleotides align to TRBD2. Germline V CDR1 and CDR2: SGHTA, FQGNSA. V shed 4 bases and J 8 bases; nucleotides not matched to a gene: 4. The CDR3 spans 13 residues. CDR3 nucleotide sequence: TGTGCCAGCAGCTCTAGCGGGTGGGATGAGCAGTTCTTC. This encodes CASSSSGWDEQFF.

The gene calls are TRBV27 and TRBJ1-1; 7 bases are a match to TRBD1. Germline assignment: CDR1 MNHEY and CDR2 SMNVEV (reference sequence). J was trimmed by 0 bases and V by 6 bases; bases with no gene match: 13. The CDR3 length is 17 residues. The CDR3 reads CASRAGGYVFMNTEAFF. The CDR3 coding sequence is TGTGCCAGCAGGGCAGGGGGGTACGTATTCATGAACACTGAAGCTTTCTTT.

The V gene is TRBV7-8, the J gene TRBJ1-3, with 11 bases matching TRBD1. Germline assignment: CDR1 SGHVS and CDR2 FQNEAQ. V was pared by 5 bases and J by 8 bases, with 17 bases of the junction left unmatched. The CDR3 is 18 amino acids. The CDR3 nucleotides read TGTGCCAGCAGCCCAGCTGGACAGGGGGCCTCTCAGTTGTACACCATATATTTT. Protein: CASSPAGQGASQLYTIYF.

The rearrangement uses TRBV5-1 and TRBJ2-1, with TRBD2 matching over 11 bases. With 4 bases clipped from V and 12 bases from J, the junction kept 12 bases outside the gene matches. There are 15 residues in the CDR3. CDR1 is SGHRS, CDR2 YFSETQ, per germline. In nucleotides, the CDR3 is TGCGCCAGCAGCGTGGCCGGGACTAGCGGCGAGCGGCAGTTCTTC. Translation gives CASSVAGTSGERQFF.

This clone was found a few times. The V call is TRBV6-1, the J call TRBJ1-2; 9 bases fit TRBD1. Germline-derived CDR1 and CDR2 are MNHNS and SASEGT. V gave up 4 bases and J gave up 4 bases; unmatched junction bases: 10. The CDR3 is made up of 16 amino acids. The CDR3 reads CASSVSGTGSFYGYTF. In DNA, the CDR3 is TGTGCCAGCAGTGTCTCCGGGACAGGGAGTTTCTATGGCTACACCTTC.

The chain has TRBV11-3 and TRBJ2-1; D may be TRBD1 (5 bases). CDR1 SGHNT and CDR2 YENEEA come from the germline V gene. Trimming removed 2 bases at V and 6 bases at J, with 8 bases between. This CDR3 has 13 amino acids. DNA for the CDR3: TGTGCCAGCAGCTTAAGACAGATCAATGAGCAGTTCTTC. This encodes CASSLRQINEQFF.

V and J are TRBV7-2 and TRBJ2-1; D not certain. V was cut by 4 bases and J by 11 bases, with 12 bases left in between. The germline CDR1 and CDR2 sequences are SGHTA and FQGNSA. The CDR3 is 12 amino acids. The CDR3 coding sequence is TGTGCCAGCAGCTCCCCCCCCCTACAGCAGTTCTTC. Its translation: CASSSPPLQQFF.

V and J are TRBV12-3 or TRBV12-4 and TRBJ2-1; D is unresolved. Trimming took off 1 base at V and 4 bases at J, with 5 bases between the two ends. The CDR3 extends over 13 amino acids. CDR3 sequence: CASSLDSYNEQFF. DNA for the CDR3: TGTGCCAGCAGTTTAGACAGTTACAATGAGCAGTTCTTC.

The chain is built from TRBV7-3 and TRBJ2-5; 8 bases match TRBD2. V was clipped by 5 bases and J by 5 bases; unmatched bases: 10. CDR1 is SGHTA, CDR2 FQGTGA, per germline. CDR3 length: 15 residues. The CDR3 DNA reads TGTGCCAGCAGCCCCGGACCACGGGGGGGCGAGACCCAGTACTTC. Residues: CASSPGPRGGETQYF.

The chain has TRBV18 and TRBJ2-1; 9 nucleotides agree with TRBD2. CDR3 length: 17 amino acids. Germline-derived CDR1 and CDR2 are KGHSH and LQKENI. V was clipped by 0 bases and J by 6 bases; unmatched bases: 9. The chain's CDR3 is CASSPPRTSESPNEQFF. The CDR3 coding sequence is TGTGCCAGCTCACCACCCCGGACTAGCGAGAGCCCCAATGAGCAGTTCTTC. Full variable domain (remainder filled in from reference TRBV18 and TRBJ2-1): NAGVMQNPRHLVRRRGQEARLRCSPMKGHSHVYWYRQLPEEGLKFMVYLQKENIIDESGMPKERFSAEFPKEGPSILRIQQVVRGDSAAYFCASSPPRTSESPNEQFFGPGTRLTVL.

This clone was seen repeatedly, ten times or more. The rearrangement uses TRBV12-5 and TRBJ2-7; D gene ambiguous. Trimming removed 0 bases at V and 6 bases at J, with 18 bases between. The CDR3 runs to 16 residues. The germline CDR1 and CDR2 sequences are LGHNT and FRNRAP. The CDR3 DNA is TGTGCTAGTGGTTTGGTACGTGGGTCACACGGGTCCGAGCAGTACGTC. Residues: CASGLVRGSHGSEQYV.

This clone was observed a single time. This rearrangement joins TRBV28 to TRBJ1-5, with D hard to call. Trimming shortened V by 5 bases and J by 10 bases, and 12 bases separated the two germline ends. The length of the CDR3 is 12 residues. Germline-derived CDR1 and CDR2 are MDHEN and SYDVKM. CDR3 nucleotide sequence: TGTGCCAGCAGTCCCGGGTCGGGACCCCAGCATTTT. Translated, it gives CASSPGSGPQHF.

This clone was counted a single time. The chain joins TRBV11-2 to TRBJ2-1; TRBD2 matches 11 bases. The CDR3 runs 15 residues. Germline V lookup: CDR1 SGHAT, CDR2 FQNNGV. Trimming cost V 3 bases and J 4 bases; bases outside gene matches: 2. The CDR3 protein is CASSFLAGGYNEQFF. The CDR3 bases are TGTGCCAGCAGCTTCTTAGCGGGAGGGTACAATGAGCAGTTCTTC.

The CDR3 DNA is TGTGCCAGCAGCCCGGACAGGGCCAGCTACAATGAGCAGTTCTTC. Encoded protein: CASSPDRASYNEQFF. The chain couples TRBV7-2 to TRBJ2-1; 8 nucleotides line up with TRBD1. CDR3 size: 15 residues. V lost 5 bases and J lost 3; bases outside the gene matches: 6. Germline values: CDR1 SGHTA, CDR2 FQGNSA. Combining the CDR3 with reference TRBV7-2 and TRBJ2-1 gives the whole variable domain GAGVSQSPSNKVTEKGKDVELRCDPISGHTALYWYRQSLGQGLEFLIYFQGNSAPDKSGLPSDRFSAERTGGSVSTLTIQRTQQEDSAVYLCASSPDRASYNEQFFGPGTRLTVL.

The chain uses TRBV4-3 and TRBJ2-2, with 8 positions matching TRBD2. The CDR3 has 16 amino acids. The germline V gene encodes CDR1 LGHNA and CDR2 YSLEER. The V gene end was trimmed by 1 base and the J gene end by 5 bases; junction bases not matched to a gene: 6. CDR3 DNA: TGCGCCAGCAGCCAAGTGACAGCGGGGGCTACCGGGGAGCTGTTTTTT. This encodes CASSQVTAGATGELFF.

The V call is TRBV19, the J call TRBJ2-7, with D perhaps TRBD2 (5 bases). There are 13 residues in the CDR3. Trimming stripped 3 bases from V and 3 bases from J, with 9 bases between. Germline CDR1 and CDR2: LNHDA and SQIVND (reference sequence). The CDR3 protein is CASSIGEGYEQYF. The CDR3 region has the DNA TGTGCCAGTAGTATTGGCGAGGGCTACGAGCAGTACTTC.

In its sample, this clone was seen a few times. This chain uses TRBV4-2 with TRBJ2-1, with 7 bases identical to TRBD2. The V segment lost 4 bases and the J segment 7 bases; nucleotides outside the gene matches: 4. Looked up from germline, CDR1 is LGHNA and CDR2 is YNFKEQ. CDR3 length equals 13 residues. For the CDR3, the DNA is TGTGCCAGCAGCCTGAGTAGCGGGAATGAGCAGTTCTTC. Protein product: CASSLSSGNEQFF.

V gene TRBV10-3 combines with J gene TRBJ1-1; D gene uncertain. The germline gives CDR1 ENHRY, CDR2 SYGVKD. The CDR3 contains 17 residues. The V end lost 0 bases, the J end lost 0 bases, and 14 bases lay between the germline ends. This chain's CDR3 is CAISESGVVRMNTEAFF. The CDR3 nucleotides are TGTGCCATCAGTGAGTCGGGAGTAGTCAGGATGAACACTGAAGCTTTCTTT.

The chain employs TRBV6-7 and TRBJ2-5; the D gene is possibly TRBD2 (6 bases). TRBV6-7 carries the ORF label, with uncertain function. This CDR3 region has 11 residues. The CDR3 region has the DNA TGTCCAGAGGCGGGGAGGGAGACCCAGTACTTC. As protein: CPEAGRETQYF.